The subject of this entry is one T cell receptor beta chain. The sample originates from a study of blood T cell repertoires in COVID-19. In the original processing: Cell counts per sample came from amplifying reference gene primers. Repertoires were generated with immunoSEQ multiplex PCR, while TCRdb's copy carries only in-frame clones and drops some. V, J and clone size reflect that table, while D and trimming were determined from the DNA. The sample consists of fewer than 700,000 clones, 85% to 90% of them appearing once. This receptor was obtained from a woman aged 45 to 65 with COVID-19, enrolled during active disease. Sequencing was done on a sample of peripheral blood.

The CDR3 region has the DNA TGTGCCAGCAGCCTAAGTAACTATGGCTACACCTTC. Its protein is CASSLSNYGYTF. The chain recombines TRBV6-6 with TRBJ1-2; no clear D gene. CDR1 and CDR2 (germline): MNHNY, SVGAGI (reference sequence). This CDR3 spans 12 amino acids. The V and J ends lost 6 bases and 1 base respectively, with 6 bases between them.